A few counts support the clone carrying this T cell receptor beta chain. Since it is a stray read in a library aimed at alpha chains, this beta chain has a size that is not meaningful. The sample belongs to a study of spatial heterogeneity in lung cancer. The CDR3 loop spans 14 amino acids. V lost 8 bases, J lost 6 bases, and 8 bases stayed unmatched. One entry per CDR3 protein results from TCRdb running MiXCR on the 5' RACE reads. The sample has roughly 6,900 distinct CDR3 sequences, 5% to 6% seen once; the top ten hold 9%. Time point denoted: sample taken at primary tumor resection. Frozen PBMC, nontumor lung or tumor provided whole RNA, which was sequenced unsorted.

The sample consisted of normal lung tissue next to the tumor, taken at surgery. The V gene is TRBV12-3 or TRBV12-4, the J gene TRBJ1-5; 9 nucleotides agree with TRBD1. This receptor was taken from a female donor with early-stage non-small cell lung cancer. This CDR3 is CASVGTGSGQPQHF. The CDR3 coding sequence is TGTGCCAGCGTTGGGACAGGGAGCGGTCAGCCCCAGCATTTT.